The 2 T cell receptor beta chains below come from one sample, sequenced in a study of tumor-infiltrating lymphocytes in primary liver carcinoma. Bulk tissue was left unsorted, and RNA and DNA were co-extracted from 20-30 mg of it. cDNA specific to TCR beta was made from around 530 ng of total RNA, with a constant-region primer employed for priming. Libraries covering TCR beta were generated through three nested multiplex PCR rounds (using a slightly modified ARM-PCR). In the first two PCR rounds, TRBV1-TRBV30 forward primers were paired with a C-beta reverse primer, and each round lasted approximately 10 cycles. TCRdb reprocessed the multiplex PCR reads via MiXCR and lists one record per CDR3 protein. The sample consists of some 21,000 distinct CDR3 sequences, 75% to 80% of them appearing once. Source material: liver tumor tissue from sampling region 1. Subset given: tumor region T1, superior pole. The receptors were gathered from a woman in her 30s with primary liver carcinoma and hepatitis B virus infection.

This clonotype was observed a handful of times. The junction departs from germline at one end; a sequencing error may be responsible. The chain has TRBV10-3 and TRBJ2-5; D gene ambiguous. The CDR3 has 11 amino acids. Germline V gene lookup returns CDR1 ENHRY and CDR2 SYGVKD. In DNA form, the CDR3 reads TGTGCCATCGGGGTTCAAGCGACCCAGTACTTC. This sequence encodes CAIGVQATQYF.

Note on this clonotype: Germline is not matched at one junction end, which may reflect a read error. The rearrangement uses TRBV11-2 and TRBJ2-1; TRBD1 is a possible D gene (5 bases). In germline, CDR1 is SGHAT, CDR2 FQNNGV. The CDR3 length is 11 residues. The CDR3 DNA is TGTTCCAGCCGACAGTTTAATGAGCAGTTTTTC. Translating it yields CSSRQFNEQFF.